The text below deals with one TCR beta chain. The antigen remains undetermined. TCRdb processed the 5' RACE reads anew with MiXCR; each CDR3 protein has one entry. Of 300,000 to 400,000 distinct CDR3 sequences listed, more than 8.5% are singletons. The CDR3 totals 14 residues. Germline V CDR1 and CDR2: MDHEN, SYDVKM. The germline V and J ends were trimmed by 1 base and 6 bases, with 13 bases remaining between them. The data originate from a study of T cells after yellow fever vaccination. General observations from the study: Contamination by abundant bulk-population clonotypes could be present in FACS-sorted repertoires. Among primary-vaccination clones, most reappeared after the booster, at 95% to 96% for CD4 and around 90% for CD8.

The receptor's source is a man between 18 and 35 years old who received the YFV17D yellow fever vaccine. The sequencing here drew on PBMCs, taken on the day of the first yellow fever vaccination. The chain uses TRBV28 and TRBJ2-7; D is unresolved. DNA for the CDR3: TGTGCCAGCAGTTTATTCGGGTGGTCTCTCGAGCAGTACTTC. Protein sequence: CASSLFGWSLEQYF.